This T cell receptor beta chain was sequenced during a study of T cells in Graves' hyperthyroidism and ophthalmopathy. Graves' hyperthyroidism is called stable when ophthalmopathy does not progress within 18 months. This clonotype was recorded many times. What it binds is unknown. General study results and limits: Most clonotypes expanded in thyroid above 0.001 were likewise present in blood. Stable hyperthyroidism was separated from ophthalmopathy by a model based on 13 V-J features.

TCR beta CDR3 regions were amplified from RNA. First-round RT-PCR targeting the TCR CDR3 was performed with the HTBI primer set. Using its own MiXCR run on the multiplex PCR reads, TCRdb lists one record per CDR3 protein. The top ten hold 8.2% of the sample, which has approximately 590,000 distinct CDR3 sequences, about half seen once. J lost 11 bases, V lost 7 bases, and 6 bases had no gene match. The CDR3 is 12 amino acids. In germline, CDR1 is SQVTM, CDR2 ANQGSEA. This chain uses TRBV29-1 with TRBJ2-5; 14 bases are a match to TRBD2. The sequence came from a woman in her late teens or twenties with Graves' hyperthyroidism. Sequencing used peripheral blood or thyroid tissue (not recorded which). The chain's CDR3 is CSAGTSGSSQYF. The CDR3 DNA reads TGCAGCGCTGGGACTAGCGGGAGTTCTCAGTACTTC.